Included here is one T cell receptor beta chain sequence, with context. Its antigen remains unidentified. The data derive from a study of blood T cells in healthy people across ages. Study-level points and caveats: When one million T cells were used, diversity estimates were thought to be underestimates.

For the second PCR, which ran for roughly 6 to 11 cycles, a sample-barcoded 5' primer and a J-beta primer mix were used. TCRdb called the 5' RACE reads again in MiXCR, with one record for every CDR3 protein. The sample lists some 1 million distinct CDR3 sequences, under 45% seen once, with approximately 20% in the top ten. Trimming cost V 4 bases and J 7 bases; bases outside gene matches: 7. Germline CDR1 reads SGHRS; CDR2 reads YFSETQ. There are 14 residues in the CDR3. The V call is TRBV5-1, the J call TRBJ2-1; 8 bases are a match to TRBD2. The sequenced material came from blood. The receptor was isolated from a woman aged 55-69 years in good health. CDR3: CASSESGSPNEQFF. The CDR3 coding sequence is TGCGCCAGCAGCGAAAGCGGGAGTCCTAATGAGCAGTTCTTC.